This is a list of T cell receptor beta chains from one sample in a study of cytomegalovirus exposure and HLA in healthy donors. Using immunoSEQ multiplex PCR, the repertoire was profiled, and TCRdb retains in-frame clones only, with some absent. The sample includes 230,000 or so clones, around 90% of them seen just once. Sequenced sample: PBMCs. The receptors shown here come from a girl aged 2 to 10 in good health and CMV-seronegative. Both conserved end residues are part of each CDR3. A D gene is named only where the DNA matches it firmly. Clone size is stated in some rows and not others, as once, few, many or a class when expanded.

j_gene: TRBJ1-1
d_gene: TRBD1
abundance: once
v_gene: TRBV6-5
CDR3nt: TGTGCCAGCAGTTACGAGGGCACAGGGGGCTCCAAAGCTTTCTTT
CDR3aa: CASSYEGTGGSKAFF

j_gene: TRBJ2-7
d_gene: -
abundance: once
v_gene: TRBV29-1
CDR3nt: TGCAGCGTGCGCGGGACAGATACAAACGAGCAGTACTTC
CDR3aa: CSVRGTDTNEQYF

j_gene: TRBJ1-1
d_gene: -
abundance: -
v_gene: TRBV6-1
CDR3nt: TGTGCCAGCAGTGCCGAACAGTATGGGCCTGAAGCTTTCTTT
CDR3aa: CASSAEQYGPEAFF

j_gene: TRBJ1-4
d_gene: TRBD1
abundance: -
v_gene: TRBV2
CDR3nt: TGTGCCAGCAGCCGGGACAGGTTTAATGAAAAACTGTTTTTT
CDR3aa: CASSRDRFNEKLFF

j_gene: TRBJ1-1
d_gene: TRBD1
abundance: -
v_gene: TRBV7-9
CDR3nt: TGTGCCAGCAGCTTAGTAGAGGGGGCGTACACTGAAGCTTTCTTT
CDR3aa: CASSLVEGAYTEAFF

j_gene: TRBJ2-5
d_gene: TRBD2
abundance: -
v_gene: TRBV5-1
CDR3nt: TGCGCCAGCAGCTTTAGCGGGAGGGGGCCCCAAGAGACCCAGTACTTC
CDR3aa: CASSFSGRGPQETQYF

j_gene: TRBJ2-1
d_gene: TRBD2
abundance: -
v_gene: TRBV10-1
CDR3nt: TGCGCCAGCAGTGAGTTTAGCGGGAGGGCAGATGAGCAGTTCTTC
CDR3aa: CASSEFSGRADEQFF

j_gene: TRBJ2-2
d_gene: -
abundance: -
v_gene: TRBV5-1
CDR3nt: TGCGCCAGCAGCCCAAGGGGGGGCACCATGAACACCGGGGAGCTGTTTTTT
CDR3aa: CASSPRGGTMNTGELFF

j_gene: TRBJ2-7
d_gene: TRBD2
abundance: once
v_gene: TRBV19
CDR3nt: TGTGCCAGTAGTCCGGGACTAGCCGAGTACGAGCAGTACTTC
CDR3aa: CASSPGLAEYEQYF

j_gene: TRBJ2-5
d_gene: -
abundance: once
v_gene: TRBV18
CDR3nt: TGTGCCAGCTCACCGGGACTTAAAGAGACCCAGTACTTC
CDR3aa: CASSPGLKETQYF

j_gene: TRBJ1-4
d_gene: TRBD1
abundance: -
v_gene: TRBV6-6
CDR3nt: TGTGCCAGCAGTTACGCCCGGGACAGGGATGAAAAACTGTTTTTT
CDR3aa: CASSYARDRDEKLFF

j_gene: TRBJ1-1
d_gene: TRBD1
abundance: -
v_gene: TRBV5-4
CDR3nt: TGTGCCAGCAGCAAAACAGGACAGGGGGTGAACACTGAAGCTTTCTTT
CDR3aa: CASSKTGQGVNTEAFF

j_gene: TRBJ2-7
d_gene: TRBD1
abundance: few
v_gene: TRBV5-6
CDR3nt: TGTGCCAGCAGCCCGGGACAGGGGTCCTACGAGCAGTACTTC
CDR3aa: CASSPGQGSYEQYF

j_gene: TRBJ1-3
d_gene: -
abundance: -
v_gene: TRBV5-4
CDR3nt: TGTGCCAGCAGCCTTCCCGACAGGTTAGGGGCCGGAAACACCATATATTTT
CDR3aa: CASSLPDRLGAGNTIYF

j_gene: TRBJ1-6
d_gene: -
abundance: -
v_gene: TRBV28
CDR3nt: TGTGCCAGCAGCCCCAGGGGAGAGGTTGAGTCACCCCTCCACTTT
CDR3aa: CASSPRGEVESPLHF

j_gene: TRBJ2-7
d_gene: TRBD2
abundance: -
v_gene: TRBV7-7
CDR3nt: TGTGCCAGCAGCCCTGGACTAGCGTTTACCTACGAGCAGTACTTC
CDR3aa: CASSPGLAFTYEQYF

j_gene: TRBJ1-2
d_gene: -
abundance: -
v_gene: TRBV18
CDR3nt: TGTGCCAGCTCACCTCCAAGGAGCATTGTCTATGGCTACACCTTC
CDR3aa: CASSPPRSIVYGYTF

j_gene: TRBJ1-2
d_gene: TRBD1
abundance: -
v_gene: TRBV6-5
CDR3nt: TGTGCCAGCAGTTACCAGGGACAGGCTGGAGGCTACACCTTC
CDR3aa: CASSYQGQAGGYTF